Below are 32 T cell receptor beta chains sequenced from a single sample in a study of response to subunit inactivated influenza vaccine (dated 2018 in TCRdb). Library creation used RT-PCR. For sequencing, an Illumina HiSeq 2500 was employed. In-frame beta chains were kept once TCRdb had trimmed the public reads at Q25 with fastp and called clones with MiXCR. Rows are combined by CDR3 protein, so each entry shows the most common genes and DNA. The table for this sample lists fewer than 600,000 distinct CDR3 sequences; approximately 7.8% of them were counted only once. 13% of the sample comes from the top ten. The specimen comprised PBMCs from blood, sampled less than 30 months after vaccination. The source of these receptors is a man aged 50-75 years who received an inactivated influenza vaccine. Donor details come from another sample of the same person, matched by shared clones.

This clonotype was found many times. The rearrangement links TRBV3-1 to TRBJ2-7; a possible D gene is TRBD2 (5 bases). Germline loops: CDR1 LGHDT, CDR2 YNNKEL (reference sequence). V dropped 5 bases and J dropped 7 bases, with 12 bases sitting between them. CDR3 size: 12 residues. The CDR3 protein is CASSYGLGEQYF. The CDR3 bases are TGTGCCAGCAGCTACGGACTGGGGGAGCAGTACTTC.

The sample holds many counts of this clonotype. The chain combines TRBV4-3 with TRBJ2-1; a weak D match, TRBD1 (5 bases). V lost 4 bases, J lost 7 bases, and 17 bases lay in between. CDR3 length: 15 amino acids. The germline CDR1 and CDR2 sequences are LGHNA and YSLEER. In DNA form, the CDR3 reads TGCGCCAGCAGCCCAAGGGGCCCCCTGGGGAATGAGCAGTTCTTC. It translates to CASSPRGPLGNEQFF.

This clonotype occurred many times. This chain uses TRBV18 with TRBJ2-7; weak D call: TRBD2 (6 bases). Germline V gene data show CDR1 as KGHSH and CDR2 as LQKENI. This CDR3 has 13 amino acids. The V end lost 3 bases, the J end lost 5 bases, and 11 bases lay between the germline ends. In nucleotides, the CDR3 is TGTGCCAGCTCACCTCCCGGGACTCACGAGCAGTACTTC. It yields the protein CASSPPGTHEQYF.

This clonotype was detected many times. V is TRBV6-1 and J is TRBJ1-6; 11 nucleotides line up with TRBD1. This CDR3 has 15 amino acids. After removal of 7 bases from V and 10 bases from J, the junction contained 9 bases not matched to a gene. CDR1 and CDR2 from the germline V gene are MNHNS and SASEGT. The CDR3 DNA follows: TGTGCCAGCACCTTGGGGGACAGGGGGTACTCACCCCTCCACTTT. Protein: CASTLGDRGYSPLHF.

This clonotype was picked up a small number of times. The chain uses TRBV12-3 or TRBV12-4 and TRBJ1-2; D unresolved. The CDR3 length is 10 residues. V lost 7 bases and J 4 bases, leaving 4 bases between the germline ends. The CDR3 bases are TGTGCCAGCAAGGGCTATGGCTACACCTTC. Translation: CASKGYGYTF.

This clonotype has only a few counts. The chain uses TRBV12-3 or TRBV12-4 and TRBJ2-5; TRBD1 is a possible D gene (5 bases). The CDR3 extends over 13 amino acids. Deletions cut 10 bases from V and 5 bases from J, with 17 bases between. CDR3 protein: CATGSRVRETQYF. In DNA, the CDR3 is TGTGCCACTGGCTCCAGGGTCCGGGAGACCCAGTACTTC.

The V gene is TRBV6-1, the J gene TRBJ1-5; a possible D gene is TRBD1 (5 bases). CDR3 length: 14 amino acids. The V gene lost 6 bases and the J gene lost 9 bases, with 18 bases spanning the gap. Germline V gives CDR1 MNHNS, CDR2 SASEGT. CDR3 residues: CASSLIKGIGPQHF. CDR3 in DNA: TGTGCCAGCAGCCTAATCAAGGGGATCGGGCCCCAGCATTTT.

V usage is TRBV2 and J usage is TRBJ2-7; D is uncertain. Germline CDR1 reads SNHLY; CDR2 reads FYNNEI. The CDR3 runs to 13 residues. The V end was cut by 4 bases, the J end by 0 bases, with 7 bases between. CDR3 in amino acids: CASSVESSYEQYF. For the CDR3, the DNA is TGTGCCAGCAGTGTGGAGAGCTCCTACGAGCAGTACTTC.

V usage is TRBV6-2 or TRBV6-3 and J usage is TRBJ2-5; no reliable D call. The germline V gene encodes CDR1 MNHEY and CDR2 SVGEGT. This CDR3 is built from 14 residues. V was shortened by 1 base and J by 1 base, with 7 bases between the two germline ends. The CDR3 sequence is CASSYWSAQETQYF. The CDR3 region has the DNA TGTGCCAGCAGTTACTGGTCAGCCCAAGAGACCCAGTACTTC.

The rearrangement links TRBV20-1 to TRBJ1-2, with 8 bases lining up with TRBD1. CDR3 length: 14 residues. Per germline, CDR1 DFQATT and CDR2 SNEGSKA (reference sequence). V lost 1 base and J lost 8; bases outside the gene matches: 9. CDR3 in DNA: TGCAGTGCTAGAGGCCGGGCAGGGGGCATGGGCTACACCTTC. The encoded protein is CSARGRAGGMGYTF.

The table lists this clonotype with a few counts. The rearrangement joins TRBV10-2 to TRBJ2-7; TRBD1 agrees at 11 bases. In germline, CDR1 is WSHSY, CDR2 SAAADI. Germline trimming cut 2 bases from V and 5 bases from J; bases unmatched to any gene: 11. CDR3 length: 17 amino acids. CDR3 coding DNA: TGCGCCAGCAGTGAGAAATTCGGGACAGGGGGTTTGGACGAGCAGTACTTC. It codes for CASSEKFGTGGLDEQYF.

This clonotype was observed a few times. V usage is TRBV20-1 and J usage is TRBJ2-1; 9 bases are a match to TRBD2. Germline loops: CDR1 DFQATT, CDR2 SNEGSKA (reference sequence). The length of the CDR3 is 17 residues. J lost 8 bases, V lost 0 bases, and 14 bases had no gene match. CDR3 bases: TGCAGTGCTAGAGAAAGGTTAGGTAGCGGGAGAGGGGATGAGCAGTTCTTC. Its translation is CSARERLGSGRGDEQFF.

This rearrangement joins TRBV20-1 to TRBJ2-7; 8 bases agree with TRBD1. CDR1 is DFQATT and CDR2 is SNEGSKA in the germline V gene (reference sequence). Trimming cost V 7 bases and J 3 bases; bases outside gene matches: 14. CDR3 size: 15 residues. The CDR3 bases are TGCAGTGGCAAAGCTGCCGGGACAGGAGGCTACGAGCAGTACTTC. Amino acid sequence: CSGKAAGTGGYEQYF.

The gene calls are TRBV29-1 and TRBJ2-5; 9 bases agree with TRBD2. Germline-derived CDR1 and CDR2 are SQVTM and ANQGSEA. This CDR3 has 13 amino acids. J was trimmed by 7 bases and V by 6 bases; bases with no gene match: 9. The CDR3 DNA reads TGCAGCGTCCGCGGGGGGGAGGGGCCGACCCAGTACTTC. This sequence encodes CSVRGGEGPTQYF.

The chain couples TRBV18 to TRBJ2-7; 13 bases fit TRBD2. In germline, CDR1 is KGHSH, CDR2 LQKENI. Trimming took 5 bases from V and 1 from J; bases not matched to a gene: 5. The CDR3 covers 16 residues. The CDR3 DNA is TGTGCCAGCTCAACGGCGGGACTAGCGGGGTCCTACGAGCAGTACTTC. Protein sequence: CASSTAGLAGSYEQYF.

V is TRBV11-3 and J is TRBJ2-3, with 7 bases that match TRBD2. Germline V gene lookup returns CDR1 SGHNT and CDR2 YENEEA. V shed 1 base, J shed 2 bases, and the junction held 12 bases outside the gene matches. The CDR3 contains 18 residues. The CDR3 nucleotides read TGTGCCAGCAGCTTAGGTCTAGCGGCAACCAAAGCCACAGATACGCAGTATTTT. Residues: CASSLGLAATKATDTQYF.

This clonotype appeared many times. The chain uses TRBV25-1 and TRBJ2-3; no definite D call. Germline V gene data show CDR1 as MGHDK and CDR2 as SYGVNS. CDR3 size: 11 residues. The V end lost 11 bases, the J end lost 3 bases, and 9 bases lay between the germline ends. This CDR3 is CASALTDTQYF. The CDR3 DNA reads TGTGCCTCAGCACTTACAGATACGCAGTATTTT.

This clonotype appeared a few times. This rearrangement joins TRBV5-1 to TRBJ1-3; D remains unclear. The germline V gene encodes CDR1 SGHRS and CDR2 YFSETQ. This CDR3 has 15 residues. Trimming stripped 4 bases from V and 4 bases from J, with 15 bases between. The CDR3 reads CASSPVPVSGNTIYF. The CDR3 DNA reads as TGCGCCAGCAGCCCCGTCCCCGTTTCGGGAAACACCATATATTTT.

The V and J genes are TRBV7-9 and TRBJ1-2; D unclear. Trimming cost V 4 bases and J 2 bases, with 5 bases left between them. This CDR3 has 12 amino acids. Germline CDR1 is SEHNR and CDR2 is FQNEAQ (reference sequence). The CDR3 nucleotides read TGTGCCAGCAGCTCAACCAACTATGGCTACACCTTC. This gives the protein CASSSTNYGYTF.

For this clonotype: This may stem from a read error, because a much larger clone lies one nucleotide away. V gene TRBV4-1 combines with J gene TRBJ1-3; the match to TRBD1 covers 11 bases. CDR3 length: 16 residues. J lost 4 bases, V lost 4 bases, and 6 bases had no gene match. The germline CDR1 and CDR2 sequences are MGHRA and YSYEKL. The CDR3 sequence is CASSRMDRGPGNTIYF. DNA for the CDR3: TGCGCCAGCAGCCGAATGGACAGGGGGCCAGGAAACACCATATATTTT.

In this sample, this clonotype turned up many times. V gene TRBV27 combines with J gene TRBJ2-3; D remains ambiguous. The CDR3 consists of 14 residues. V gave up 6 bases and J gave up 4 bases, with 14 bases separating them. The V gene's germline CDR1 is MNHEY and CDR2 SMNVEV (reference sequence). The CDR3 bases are TGTGCCAGCAGCCCAACCACCACCCCAGATACGCAGTATTTT. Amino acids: CASSPTTTPDTQYF.

The CDR3 loop is CASSLIGLAGGVQFF. CDR3 sequence (DNA): TGCGCCAGCAGCTTGATTGGACTAGCGGGAGGGGTGCAGTTCTTC. The chain carries TRBV5-1 and TRBJ2-1; 15 bases line up with TRBD2. Germline loops: CDR1 SGHRS, CDR2 YFSETQ. The CDR3 is 15 residues long. V dropped 1 base and J dropped 12; count of bases not matched to a gene: 5.

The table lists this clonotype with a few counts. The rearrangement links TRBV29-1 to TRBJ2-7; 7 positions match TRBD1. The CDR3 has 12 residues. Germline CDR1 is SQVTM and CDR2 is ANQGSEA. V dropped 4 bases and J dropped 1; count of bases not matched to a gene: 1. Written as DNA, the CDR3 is TGCAGCGTTGTGGGACAGTCCTACGAGCAGTACTTC. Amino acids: CSVVGQSYEQYF.

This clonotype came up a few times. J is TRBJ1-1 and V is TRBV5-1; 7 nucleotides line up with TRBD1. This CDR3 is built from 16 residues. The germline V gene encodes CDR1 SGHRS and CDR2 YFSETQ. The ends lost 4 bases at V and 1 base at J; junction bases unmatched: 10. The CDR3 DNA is TGCGCCAGCAGCATCGGGGACAGCAGATCGAACACTGAAGCTTTCTTT. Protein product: CASSIGDSRSNTEAFF.

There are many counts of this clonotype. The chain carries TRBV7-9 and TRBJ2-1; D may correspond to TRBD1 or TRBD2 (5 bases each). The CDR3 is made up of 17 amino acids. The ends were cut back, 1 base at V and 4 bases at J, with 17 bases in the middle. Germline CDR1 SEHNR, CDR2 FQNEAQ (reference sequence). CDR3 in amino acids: CASSLGLGEPGYNEQFF. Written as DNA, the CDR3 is TGTGCCAGCAGCTTAGGCTTGGGGGAGCCGGGATACAATGAGCAGTTCTTC.

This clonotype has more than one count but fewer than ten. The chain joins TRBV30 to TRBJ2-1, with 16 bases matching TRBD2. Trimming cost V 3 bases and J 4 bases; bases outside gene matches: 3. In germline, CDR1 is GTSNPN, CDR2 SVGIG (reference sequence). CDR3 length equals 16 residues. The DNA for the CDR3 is TGTGCCTGGAGGGGGACTAGCGGGAGGGAATACAATGAGCAGTTCTTC. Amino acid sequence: CAWRGTSGREYNEQFF.

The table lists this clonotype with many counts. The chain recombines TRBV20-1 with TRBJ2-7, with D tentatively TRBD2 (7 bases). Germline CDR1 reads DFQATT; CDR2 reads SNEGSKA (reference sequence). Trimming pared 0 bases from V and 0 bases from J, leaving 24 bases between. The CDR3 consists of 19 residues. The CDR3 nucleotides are TGCAGTGCTAGAGATCGAGGCGGGGGCTTATACGCGAGCTCCTACGAGCAGTACTTC. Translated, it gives CSARDRGGGLYASSYEQYF.

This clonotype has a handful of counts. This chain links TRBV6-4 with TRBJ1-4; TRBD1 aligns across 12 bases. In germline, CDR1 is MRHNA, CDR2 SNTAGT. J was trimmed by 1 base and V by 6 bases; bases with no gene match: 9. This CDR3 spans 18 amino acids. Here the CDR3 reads CASSRLGTGGRTNEKLFF. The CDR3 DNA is TGTGCCAGCAGCCGACTCGGGACAGGGGGCCGAACTAATGAAAAACTGTTTTTT.

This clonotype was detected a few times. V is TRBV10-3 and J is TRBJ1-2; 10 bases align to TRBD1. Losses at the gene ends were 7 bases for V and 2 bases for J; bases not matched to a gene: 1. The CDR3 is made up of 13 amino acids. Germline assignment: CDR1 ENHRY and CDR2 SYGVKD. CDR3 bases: TGTGCCATCACGGGACAGGGGAACTATGGCTACACCTTC. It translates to CAITGQGNYGYTF.

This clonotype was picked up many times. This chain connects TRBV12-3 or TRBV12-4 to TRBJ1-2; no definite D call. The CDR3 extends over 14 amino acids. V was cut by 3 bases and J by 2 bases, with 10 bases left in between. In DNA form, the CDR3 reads TGTGCCAGCAGTTTGGGCAGGTTCAACTATGGCTACACCTTC. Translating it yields CASSLGRFNYGYTF.

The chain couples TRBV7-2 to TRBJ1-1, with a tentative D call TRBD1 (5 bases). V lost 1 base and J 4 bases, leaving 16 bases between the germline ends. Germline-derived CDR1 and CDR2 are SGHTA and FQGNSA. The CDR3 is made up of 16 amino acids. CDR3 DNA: TGTGCCAGCAGCTTAGGCGGGACGATATCGGGCACTGAAGCTTTCTTT. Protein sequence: CASSLGGTISGTEAFF.

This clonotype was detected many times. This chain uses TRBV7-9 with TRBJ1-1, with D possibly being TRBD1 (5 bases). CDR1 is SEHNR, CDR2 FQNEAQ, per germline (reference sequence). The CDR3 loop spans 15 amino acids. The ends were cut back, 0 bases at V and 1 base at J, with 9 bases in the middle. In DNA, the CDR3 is TGTGCCAGCAGCTTAGCAGCAGGGAGGAACACTGAAGCTTTCTTT. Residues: CASSLAAGRNTEAFF.